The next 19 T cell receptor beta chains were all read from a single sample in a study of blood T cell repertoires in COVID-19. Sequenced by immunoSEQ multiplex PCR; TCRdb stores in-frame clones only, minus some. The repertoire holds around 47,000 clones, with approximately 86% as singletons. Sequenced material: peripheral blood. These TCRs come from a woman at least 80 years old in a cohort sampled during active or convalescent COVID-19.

The CDR3 region has the DNA TGTGCCAGCAGCTCAACAGGGGGCGCCCAGTACTTC. Residues: CASSSTGGAQYF. The V call is TRBV7-2, the J call TRBJ2-5; 9 bases match TRBD1. In germline, CDR1 is SGHTA, CDR2 FQGNSA. This CDR3 is built from 12 residues. V dropped 4 bases and J dropped 9; count of bases not matched to a gene: 3.

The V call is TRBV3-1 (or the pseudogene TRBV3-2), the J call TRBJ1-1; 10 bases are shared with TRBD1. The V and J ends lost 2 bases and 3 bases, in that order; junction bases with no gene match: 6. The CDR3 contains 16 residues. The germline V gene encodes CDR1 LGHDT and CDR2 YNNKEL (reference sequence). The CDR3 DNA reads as TGTGCCAGCAGCCAACTTACCGGGACAGGGGACACTGAAGCTTTCTTT. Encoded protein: CASSQLTGTGDTEAFF.

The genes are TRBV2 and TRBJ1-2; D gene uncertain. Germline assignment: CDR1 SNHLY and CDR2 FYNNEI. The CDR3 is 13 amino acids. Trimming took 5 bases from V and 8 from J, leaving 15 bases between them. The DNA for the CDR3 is TGTGCCAGCAGTCCCACCTTGAGAGGAGGCTACACCTTC. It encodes CASSPTLRGGYTF.

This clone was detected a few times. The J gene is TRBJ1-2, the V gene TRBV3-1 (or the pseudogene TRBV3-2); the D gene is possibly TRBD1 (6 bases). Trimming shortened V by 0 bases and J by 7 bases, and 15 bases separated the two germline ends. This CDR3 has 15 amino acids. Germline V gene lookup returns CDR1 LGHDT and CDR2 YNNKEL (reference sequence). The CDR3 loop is CASSQDLQGLSGYTF. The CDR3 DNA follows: TGTGCCAGCAGCCAAGATTTGCAGGGGTTATCTGGCTACACCTTC.

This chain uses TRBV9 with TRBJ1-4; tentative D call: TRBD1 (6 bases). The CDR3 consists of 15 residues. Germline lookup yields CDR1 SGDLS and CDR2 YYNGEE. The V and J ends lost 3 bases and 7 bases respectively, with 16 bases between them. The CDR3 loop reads CASSGKGGLVEKLFF. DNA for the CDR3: TGTGCCAGCAGCGGCAAGGGGGGGCTGGTTGAAAAACTGTTTTTT.

CDR3 residues: CASSEQGKVNTGELFF. The CDR3 DNA is TGTGCCAGCAGTGAACAGGGTAAGGTGAACACCGGGGAGCTGTTTTTT. The chain is built from TRBV6-1 and TRBJ2-2, with D perhaps matching TRBD1 (5 bases). V lost 2 bases and J 1 base, leaving 11 bases between the germline ends. The CDR3 totals 16 residues. CDR1 is MNHNS and CDR2 is SASEGT in the germline V gene.

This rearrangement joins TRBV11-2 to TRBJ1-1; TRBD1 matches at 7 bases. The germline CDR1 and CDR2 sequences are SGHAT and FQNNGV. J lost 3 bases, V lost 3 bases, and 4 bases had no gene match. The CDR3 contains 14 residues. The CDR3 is CASSFLQGDTEAFF. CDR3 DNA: TGTGCCAGCAGCTTTCTCCAGGGGGACACTGAAGCTTTCTTT.

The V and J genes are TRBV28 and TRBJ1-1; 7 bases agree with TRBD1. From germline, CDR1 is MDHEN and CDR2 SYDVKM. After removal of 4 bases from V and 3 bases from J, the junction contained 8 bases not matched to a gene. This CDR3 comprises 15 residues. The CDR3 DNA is TGTGCCAGCAGTTCTATTGGTACAGGGGACACTGAAGCTTTCTTT. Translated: CASSSIGTGDTEAFF.

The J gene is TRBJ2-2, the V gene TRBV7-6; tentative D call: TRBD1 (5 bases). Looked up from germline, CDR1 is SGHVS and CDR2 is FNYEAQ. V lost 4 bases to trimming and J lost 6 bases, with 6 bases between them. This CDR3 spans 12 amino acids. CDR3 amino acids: CASSWGAGELFF. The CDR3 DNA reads TGTGCCAGCAGCTGGGGCGCCGGGGAGCTGTTTTTT. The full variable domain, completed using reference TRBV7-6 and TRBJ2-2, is GAGVSQSPRYKVTKRGQDVALRCDPISGHVSLYWYRQALGQGPEFLTYFNYEAQQDKSGLPNDRFSAERPEGSISTLTIQRTEQRDSAMYRCASSWGAGELFFGEGSRLTVL.

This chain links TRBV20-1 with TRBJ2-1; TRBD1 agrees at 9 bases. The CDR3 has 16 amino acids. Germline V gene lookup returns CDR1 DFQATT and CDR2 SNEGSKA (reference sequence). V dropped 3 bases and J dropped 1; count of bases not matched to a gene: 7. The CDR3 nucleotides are TGCAGTGCTAGTCCCCCCGGGACAGGGTCCTACAATGAGCAGTTCTTC. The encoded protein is CSASPPGTGSYNEQFF.

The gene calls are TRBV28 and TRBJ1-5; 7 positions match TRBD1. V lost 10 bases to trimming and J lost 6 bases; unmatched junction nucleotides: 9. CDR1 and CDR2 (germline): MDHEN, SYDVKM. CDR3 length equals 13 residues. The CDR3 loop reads CANRQGLGQPQHF. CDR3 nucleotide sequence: TGTGCCAACCGACAGGGCTTAGGTCAGCCCCAGCATTTT.

The DNA for the CDR3 is TGTGCCAGTAGTATAGGGACACCCTCAAATCAGCCCCAGCATTTT. This codes for CASSIGTPSNQPQHF. The chain couples TRBV19 to TRBJ1-5, with D perhaps matching TRBD1 (5 bases). Trimming cost V 1 base and J 4 bases, with 11 bases left between them. CDR1 is LNHDA and CDR2 is SQIVND in the germline V gene (reference sequence). This CDR3 is built from 15 residues.

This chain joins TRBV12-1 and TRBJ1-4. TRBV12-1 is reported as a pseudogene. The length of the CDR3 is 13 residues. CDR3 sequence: CASSFCIFEKLFF. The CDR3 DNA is TGTGCCAGCAGCTTCTGTATTTTTGAAAAACTGTTTTTT.

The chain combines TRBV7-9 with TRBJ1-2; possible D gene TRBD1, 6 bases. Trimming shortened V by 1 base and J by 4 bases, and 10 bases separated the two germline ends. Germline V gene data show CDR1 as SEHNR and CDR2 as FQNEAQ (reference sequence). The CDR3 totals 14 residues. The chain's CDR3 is CASSLVLGGYGYTF. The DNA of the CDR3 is TGTGCCAGCAGCTTAGTTTTAGGGGGCTATGGCTACACCTTC.

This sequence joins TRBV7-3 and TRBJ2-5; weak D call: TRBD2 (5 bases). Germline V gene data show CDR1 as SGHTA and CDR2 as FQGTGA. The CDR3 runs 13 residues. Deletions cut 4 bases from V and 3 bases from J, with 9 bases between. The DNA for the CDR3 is TGTGCCAGCAGCTCTCCGGGGAAAGAGACCCAGTACTTC. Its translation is CASSSPGKETQYF.

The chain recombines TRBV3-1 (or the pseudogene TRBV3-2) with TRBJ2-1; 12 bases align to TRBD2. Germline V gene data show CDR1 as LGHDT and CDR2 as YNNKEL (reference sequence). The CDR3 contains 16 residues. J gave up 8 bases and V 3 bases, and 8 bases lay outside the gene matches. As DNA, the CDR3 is TGTGCCAGCAGCCATTCTAGCGGGGGGGCCATCGATGAGCAGTTCTTC. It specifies CASSHSSGGAIDEQFF.

The CDR3: CASSPGGKTEAFF. The DNA for the CDR3 is TGTGCCAGCTCACCCGGAGGGAAGACTGAAGCTTTCTTT. This chain joins TRBV18 and TRBJ1-1; D is unresolved. CDR3 length: 13 amino acids. V gave up 3 bases and J gave up 5 bases, with 10 bases separating them. The germline V gene has CDR1 KGHSH and CDR2 LQKENI.

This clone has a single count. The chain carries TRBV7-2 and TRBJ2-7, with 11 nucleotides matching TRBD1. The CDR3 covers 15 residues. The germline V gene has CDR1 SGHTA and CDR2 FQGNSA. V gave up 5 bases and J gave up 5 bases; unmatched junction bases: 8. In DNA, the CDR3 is TGTGCCAGCAGCGTCCGACGGGACAGGGGGAACGAGCAGTACTTC. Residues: CASSVRRDRGNEQYF.

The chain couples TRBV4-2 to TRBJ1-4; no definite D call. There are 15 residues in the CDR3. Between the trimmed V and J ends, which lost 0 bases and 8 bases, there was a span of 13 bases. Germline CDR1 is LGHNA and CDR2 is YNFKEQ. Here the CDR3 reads CASSQDRSGGEKLFF. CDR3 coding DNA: TGTGCCAGCAGCCAAGATCGTTCAGGTGGCGAAAAACTGTTTTTT.